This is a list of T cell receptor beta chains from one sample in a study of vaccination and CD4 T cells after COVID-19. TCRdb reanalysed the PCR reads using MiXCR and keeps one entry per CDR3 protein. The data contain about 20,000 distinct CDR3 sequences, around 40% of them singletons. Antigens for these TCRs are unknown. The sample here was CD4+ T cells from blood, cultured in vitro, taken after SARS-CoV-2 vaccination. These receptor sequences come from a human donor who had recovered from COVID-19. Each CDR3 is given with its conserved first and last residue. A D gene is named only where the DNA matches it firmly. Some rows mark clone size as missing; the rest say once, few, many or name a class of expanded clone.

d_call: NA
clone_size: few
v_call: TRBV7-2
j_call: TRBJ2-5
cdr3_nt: TGTGCCAGCAGCTTCGGCCCGGTAGAGACCCAGTACTTC
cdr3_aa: CASSFGPVETQYF

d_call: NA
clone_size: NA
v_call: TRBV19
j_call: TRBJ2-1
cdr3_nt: TGTGCCAGTAGTATAGGGGGTAGACCTACGTCTGAGCAGTTCTTC
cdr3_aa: CASSIGGRPTSEQFF

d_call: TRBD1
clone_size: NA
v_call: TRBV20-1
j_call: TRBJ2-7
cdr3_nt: TGCAGTGCTACCGGGACAGGGTCCCACGAGCAGTACTTC
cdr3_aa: CSATGTGSHEQYF

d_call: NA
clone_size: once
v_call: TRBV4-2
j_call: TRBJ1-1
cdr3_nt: TGTGCCAGCAGCCAACCCCATTCGAACACTGAAGCTTTCTTT
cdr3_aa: CASSQPHSNTEAFF

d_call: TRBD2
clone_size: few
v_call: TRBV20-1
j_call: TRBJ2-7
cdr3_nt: TGCAGTGCCCCGAGGACTAGCGGAATTGAGCAGTACTTC
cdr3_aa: CSAPRTSGIEQYF

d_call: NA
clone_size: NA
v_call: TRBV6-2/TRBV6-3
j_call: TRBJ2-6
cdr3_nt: TGTGCCAGCAGTTACCCGCCCGCGCAACGGGGGGCCAACGTCCTGACTTTC
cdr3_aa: CASSYPPAQRGANVLTF

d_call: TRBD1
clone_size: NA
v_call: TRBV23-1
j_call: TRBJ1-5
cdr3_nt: TGCGCCACCCAGGGGGGCCGTCAGCCCCAGCATTTT
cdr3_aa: CATQGGRQPQHF

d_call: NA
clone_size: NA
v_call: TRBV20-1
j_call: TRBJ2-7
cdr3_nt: TGCAGTGCTAGAGATAATGGGGAATCCTACGAGCAGTACTTC
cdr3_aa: CSARDNGESYEQYF

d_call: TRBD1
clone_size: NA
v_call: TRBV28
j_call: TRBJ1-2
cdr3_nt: TGTGCCAGCAGTTTCCCAACAGGGGGCATTGGCTACACCTTC
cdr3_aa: CASSFPTGGIGYTF

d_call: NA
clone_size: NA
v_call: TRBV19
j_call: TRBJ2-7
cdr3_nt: TGTGCCAGTAGTTTCTATGTAGTGGATACCTACGAGCAGTACTTC
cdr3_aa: CASSFYVVDTYEQYF

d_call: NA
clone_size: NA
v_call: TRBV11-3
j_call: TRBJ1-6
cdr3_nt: TGTGCCAGCAGTCTCCAACAAGGGACCCTCCACTTT
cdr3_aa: CASSLQQGTLHF

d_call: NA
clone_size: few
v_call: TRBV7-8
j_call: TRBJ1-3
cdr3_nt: TGTGCCAGCAGCTTAGCGGACAGTCCTTACTCTGGAAACACCATATATTTT
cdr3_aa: CASSLADSPYSGNTIYF

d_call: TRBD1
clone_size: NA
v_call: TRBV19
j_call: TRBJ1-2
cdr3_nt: TGTGCCAGTACCCAGGGCCTCAGGGGGCTCGGCTATGGCTACACCTTC
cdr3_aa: CASTQGLRGLGYGYTF

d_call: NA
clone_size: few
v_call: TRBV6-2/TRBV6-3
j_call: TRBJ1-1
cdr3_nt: TGTGCCAGCAGTTACTCTAATCAGGGCAGTGAAGCTTTCTTT
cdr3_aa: CASSYSNQGSEAFF

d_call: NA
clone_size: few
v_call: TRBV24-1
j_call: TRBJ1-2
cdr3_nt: TGTGCCACCAGTGAACACACTGACCGGGACAAAGATGGCTACACCTTC
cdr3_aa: CATSEHTDRDKDGYTF

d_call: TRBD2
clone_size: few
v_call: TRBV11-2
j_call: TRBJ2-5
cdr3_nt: TGTGCCAGCAGCTTATTCCGCGGGAGTTCGGTAGAGACCCAGTACTTC
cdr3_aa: CASSLFRGSSVETQYF

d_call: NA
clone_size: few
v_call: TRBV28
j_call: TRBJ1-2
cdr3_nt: TGTGCCAGCAGTTCACGGACAACTAACTATGGCTACACCTTC
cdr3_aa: CASSSRTTNYGYTF

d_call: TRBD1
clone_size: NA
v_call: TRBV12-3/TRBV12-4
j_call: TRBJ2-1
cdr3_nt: TGTGCCAGCATCCCAGGGGGCCCCTACAATGAGCAGTTCTTC
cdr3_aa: CASIPGGPYNEQFF

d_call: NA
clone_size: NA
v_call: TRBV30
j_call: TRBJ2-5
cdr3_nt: TGTGCCTGGAGCTCCGGGTCAAAGACCCAGTACTTC
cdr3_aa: CAWSSGSKTQYF

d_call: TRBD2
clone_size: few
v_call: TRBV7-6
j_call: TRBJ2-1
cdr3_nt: TGTGCCAGCAGCTTAGACCCCCGGCTAGCGGGAGGGCTAAATGAGCAGTTCTTC
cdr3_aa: CASSLDPRLAGGLNEQFF

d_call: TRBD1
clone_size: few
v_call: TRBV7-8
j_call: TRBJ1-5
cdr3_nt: TGTGCCAGCAGCTTAGTAGGCCAGGGGGCCAATCAGCCCCAGCATTTT
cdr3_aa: CASSLVGQGANQPQHF

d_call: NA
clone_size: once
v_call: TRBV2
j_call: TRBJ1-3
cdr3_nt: TGTGCCAGCAGTGAAAAGGAGGGCCGCTCTGGAAACACCATATATTTT
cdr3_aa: CASSEKEGRSGNTIYF

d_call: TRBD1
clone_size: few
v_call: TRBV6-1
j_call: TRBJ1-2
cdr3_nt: TGTGCCAGCAGTACGACAGGGGGCGACTATGGCTACACCTTC
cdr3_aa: CASSTTGGDYGYTF

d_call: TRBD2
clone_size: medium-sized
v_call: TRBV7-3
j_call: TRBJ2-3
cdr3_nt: TGTGCCAGCAGTCTAGCGGGAGGGAGCACAGATACGCAGTATTTT
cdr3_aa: CASSLAGGSTDTQYF

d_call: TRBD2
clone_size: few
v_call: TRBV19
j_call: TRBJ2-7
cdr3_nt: TGTGCCAGTAGCCGGGGGGATGGGGGGTCCTACGAGCAGTACTTC
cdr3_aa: CASSRGDGGSYEQYF

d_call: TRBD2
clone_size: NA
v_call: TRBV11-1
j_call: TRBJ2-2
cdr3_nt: TGTGCCAGCAGCCATACTAGCGGGAGGGATTACGGGGAGCTGTTTTTT
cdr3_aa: CASSHTSGRDYGELFF

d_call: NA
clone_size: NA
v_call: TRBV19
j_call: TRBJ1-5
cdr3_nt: TGTGCCAGTAGTCAGAACAGCGGTAGCAATCAGCCCCAGCATTTT
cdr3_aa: CASSQNSGSNQPQHF

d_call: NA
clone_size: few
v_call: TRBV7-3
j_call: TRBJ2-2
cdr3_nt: TGTGCCAGCAGCTTGGGGCACCGGGACTTCAACACCGGGGAGCTGTTTTTT
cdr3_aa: CASSLGHRDFNTGELFF

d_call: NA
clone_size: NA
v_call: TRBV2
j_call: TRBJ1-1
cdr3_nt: TGTGCCAGCAGATTTCAGGGCTTCACTGAAGCTTTCTTT
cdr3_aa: CASRFQGFTEAFF

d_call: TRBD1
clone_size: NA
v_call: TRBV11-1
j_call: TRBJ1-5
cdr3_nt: TGTGCCAGCAGCTTGGCCGGGACAGTGAAAAATAGCAATCAGCCCCAGCATTTT
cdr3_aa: CASSLAGTVKNSNQPQHF

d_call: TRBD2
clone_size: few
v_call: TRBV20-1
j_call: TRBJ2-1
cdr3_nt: TGCAGTGCTATACTAGCGGGGGGGCGCAATGAGCAGTTCTTC
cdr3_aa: CSAILAGGRNEQFF

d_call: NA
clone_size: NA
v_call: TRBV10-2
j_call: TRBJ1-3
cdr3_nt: TGCGCCAGCAGTGAGTCAACAGTTGGAAACACCATATATTTT
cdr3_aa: CASSESTVGNTIYF